This entry describes one T cell receptor (beta chain). Its antigen is not identified. Trimming cost V 0 bases and J 3 bases, with 12 bases left between them. The CDR3 is 15 residues long. CDR1 SGDLS and CDR2 YYNGEE come from the germline V gene. Anyone with autoimmune disease history or systemic immunosuppression was excluded. This record comes from a study of OX40 agonist ivuxolimab in advanced cancers. About the study: In this trial design, patients received ivuxolimab intravenously at 0.01 to 10 mg/kg every 2 weeks. Prior checkpoint blockade (anti-PD-1, anti-PD-L1 or anti-CTLA-4) was permitted; approximately 44% had it.

TCRdb's copy holds only in-frame clones and misses some; the assay was immunoSEQ multiplex PCR. The table records about 79,000 clones, about 95% of them present only once. Study outcomes and limitations: Low normalized T-cell clonal expansion was also seen in some nonresponders.

The chain recombines TRBV9 with TRBJ1-1, with a tentative D call TRBD1 (5 bases). Sample: CD4+ or CD8+ T cells sorted from blood, taken in a trial of the OX40 agonist ivuxolimab. The sequence was obtained from an adult with an advanced solid tumor such as melanoma, head and neck, liver or kidney cancer. The CDR3 region has the DNA TGTGCCAGCAGCGTAGTGGGGGAGGTGGACACTGAAGCTTTCTTT. This sequence encodes CASSVVGEVDTEAFF. The entire variable domain, with the rest obtained from reference TRBV9 and TRBJ1-1, is as follows: DSGVTQTPKHLITATGQRVTLRCSPRSGDLSVYWYQQSLDQGLQFLIQYYNGEERAKGNILERFSAQQFPDLHSELNLSSLELGDSALYFCASSVVGEVDTEAFFGQGTRLTVV.